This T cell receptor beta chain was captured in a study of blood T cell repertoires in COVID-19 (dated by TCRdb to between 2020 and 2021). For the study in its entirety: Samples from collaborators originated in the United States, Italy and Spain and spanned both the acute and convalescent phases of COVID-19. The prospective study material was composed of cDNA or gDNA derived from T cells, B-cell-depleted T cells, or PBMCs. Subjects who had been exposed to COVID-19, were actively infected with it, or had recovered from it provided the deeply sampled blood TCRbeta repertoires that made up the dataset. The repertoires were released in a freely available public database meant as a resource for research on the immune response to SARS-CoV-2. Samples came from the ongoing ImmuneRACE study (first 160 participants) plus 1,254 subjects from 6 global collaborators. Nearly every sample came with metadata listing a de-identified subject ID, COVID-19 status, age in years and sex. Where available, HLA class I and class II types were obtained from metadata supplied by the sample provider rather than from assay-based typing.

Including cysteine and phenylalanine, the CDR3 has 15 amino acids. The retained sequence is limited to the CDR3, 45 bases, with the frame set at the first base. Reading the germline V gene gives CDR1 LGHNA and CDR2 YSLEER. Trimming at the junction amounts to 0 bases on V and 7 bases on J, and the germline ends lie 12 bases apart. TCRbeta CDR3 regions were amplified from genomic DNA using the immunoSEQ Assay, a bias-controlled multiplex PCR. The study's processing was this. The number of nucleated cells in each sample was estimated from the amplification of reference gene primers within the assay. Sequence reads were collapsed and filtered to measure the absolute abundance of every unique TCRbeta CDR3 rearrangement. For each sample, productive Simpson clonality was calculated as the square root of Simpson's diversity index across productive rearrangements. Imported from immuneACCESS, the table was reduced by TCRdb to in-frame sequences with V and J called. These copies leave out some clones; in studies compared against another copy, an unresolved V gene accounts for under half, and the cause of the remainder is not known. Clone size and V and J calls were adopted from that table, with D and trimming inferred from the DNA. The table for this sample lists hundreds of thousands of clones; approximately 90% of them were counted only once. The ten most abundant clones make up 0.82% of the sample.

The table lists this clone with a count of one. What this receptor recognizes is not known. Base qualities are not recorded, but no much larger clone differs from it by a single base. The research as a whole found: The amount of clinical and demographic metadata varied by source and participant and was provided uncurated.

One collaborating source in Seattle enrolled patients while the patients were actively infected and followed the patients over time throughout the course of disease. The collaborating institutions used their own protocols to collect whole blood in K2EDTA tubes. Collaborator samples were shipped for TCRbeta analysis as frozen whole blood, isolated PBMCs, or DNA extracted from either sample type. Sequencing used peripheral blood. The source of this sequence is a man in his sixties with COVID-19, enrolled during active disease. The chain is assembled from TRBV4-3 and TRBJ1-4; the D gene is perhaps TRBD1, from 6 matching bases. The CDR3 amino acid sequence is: CASSQEGGAVEKLFF. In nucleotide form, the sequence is TGCGCCAGCAGCCAAGAAGGGGGGGCCGTTGAAAAACTGTTTTTT.